Listed below are T cell receptor beta chains from one sample, sequenced in a study of molecular identifiers for immune sequencing clone quantification. TCRdb itself ran the PCR reads through MiXCR, one entry per CDR3 protein. The top ten hold roughly 0.7% of the sample, which has around 300,000 distinct CDR3 sequences, 24% seen once. Sequenced material: naive CD8+ T cells from blood, with Jurkat cell RNA spiked in. These receptors originate from a human donor in good health. Some libraries in this study had Jurkat cell RNA spiked in. The CDR3 runs from the conserved cysteine through the conserved F or W.

TRBV6-2/TRBV6-3,TRBJ2-7,CASSLHEYYEQYF
TRBV4-1,TRBJ2-3,CASSQETRPDTQYF
TRBV7-9,TRBJ2-3,CASSLEHTDTQYF
TRBV7-9,TRBJ2-1,CASSDPYNEQFF
TRBV19,TRBJ1-1,CASSTGTDYPTEAFF
TRBV6-1,TRBJ1-1,CASRLTSTEAFF
TRBV6-6,TRBJ2-7,CASSCAGFNYEQYF
TRBV9,TRBJ2-6,CASSVRDSTYSGANVLTF
TRBV9,TRBJ2-3,CASSVWTSGLTDTQYF
TRBV9,TRBJ2-1,CASSAPLGVSPSYNEQFF
TRBV4-3,TRBJ1-6,CASSQDNGPSSYDSPLHF
TRBV4-3,TRBJ1-4,CASSQTTSQGVEEKLFF
TRBV27,TRBJ2-7,CASGALASNEQYF
TRBV4-1,TRBJ2-1,CAGSQDSISGGYNEQFF
TRBV27,TRBJ2-1,CASSYSGLILNNEQFF
TRBV21-1,TRBJ2-7,CASSKVIPSERYEQYF
TRBV5-8,TRBJ2-7,CASSPYTGYYEQYF
TRBV27,TRBJ2-7,CASRETGTEPYEQYF
TRBV20-1,TRBJ2-7,CSARITDSYEQYF
TRBV4-1,TRBJ1-6,CASSPWGDDNSPLHF
TRBV6-5,TRBJ2-2,CASSWSVAGTGELFF
TRBV10-3,TRBJ2-7,CAISEGGYEQYF
TRBV20-1,TRBJ2-7,CSATPTGEIRYEQYF
TRBV12-3/TRBV12-4,TRBJ1-5,CASSSPEPHSNQPQHF
TRBV13,TRBJ2-2,CASRAGAIIGELFF
TRBV4-3,TRBJ2-7,CASSQDRGGTYEQYF
TRBV3-1,TRBJ2-3,CASSREAGGPGDTQYF
TRBV5-1,TRBJ2-1,CASSFSSSYNEQFF
TRBV6-2/TRBV6-3,TRBJ2-7,CASETRAVSYEQYF
TRBV24-1,TRBJ2-3,CATSEPRTGELTDTQYF
TRBV4-3,TRBJ1-4,CASSPLEGMANEKLFF
TRBV6-2/TRBV6-3,TRBJ2-3,CATNDRGPFTDTQYF
TRBV4-1,TRBJ1-4,CASSQQDSVNEKLFF
TRBV4-1,TRBJ1-1,CASSQDGSTEAFF
TRBV4-1,TRBJ1-4,CASSQEGGRGEKLFF
TRBV28,TRBJ1-6,CASSPQRGARSPLHF
TRBV27,TRBJ1-4,CASSGQNNEKLCF
TRBV11-2,TRBJ2-5,CASSLTGKETQYF
TRBV4-1,TRBJ2-1,CASSQGQGVSYNEQFF